These 9 T cell receptor beta chains originate from one sample sequenced in a study of T cell changes during pregnancy in multiple sclerosis. Clones were sequenced by immunoSEQ multiplex PCR, and TCRdb holds only the in-frame ones, with some missing. Among around 40,000 clones, roughly 91% were seen once, and the ten largest hold roughly 0.67%. The sample was CD4+ T cells from peripheral blood mononuclear cells, taken in the third trimester of pregnancy. The receptors were gathered from a female donor with multiple sclerosis, enrolled in a pregnancy study.

The chain couples TRBV7-2 to TRBJ2-1; D not resolved. This CDR3 comprises 14 residues. V was pared by 1 base and J by 3 bases, with 7 bases between. CDR1 and CDR2 (germline): SGHTA, FQGNSA. The CDR3 sequence: CASSLVQVYNEQFF. CDR3 DNA sequence: TGTGCCAGCAGCTTAGTTCAGGTCTACAATGAGCAGTTCTTC. Supplemented by reference TRBV7-2 and TRBJ2-1, the full variable domain reads GAGVSQSPSNKVTEKGKDVELRCDPISGHTALYWYRQSLGQGLEFLIYFQGNSAPDKSGLPSDRFSAERTGGSVSTLTIQRTQQEDSAVYLCASSLVQVYNEQFFGPGTRLTVL.

This sequence joins TRBV10-3 and TRBJ1-2; TRBD1 agrees at 8 bases. Germline V gene data show CDR1 as ENHRY and CDR2 as SYGVKD. The CDR3 consists of 13 residues. With 6 bases clipped from V and 3 bases from J, the junction kept 3 bases outside the gene matches. CDR3 DNA sequence: TGTGCCATCAGGGACAGGGAGGACTATGGCTACACCTTC. This encodes CAIRDREDYGYTF.

The chain is built from TRBV4-2 and TRBJ2-5, with 8 bases fitting TRBD2. Germline V CDR1 and CDR2: LGHNA, YNFKEQ. CDR3 length: 16 amino acids. V shed 4 bases, J shed 0 bases, and the junction held 7 bases outside the gene matches. Here the CDR3 reads CASSPVIAGYQETQYF. The DNA of the CDR3 is TGTGCCAGCAGCCCTGTTATAGCGGGGTACCAAGAGACCCAGTACTTC.

The CDR3: CASSEFRDRVSYGYTF. CDR3 nucleotides: TGTGCCAGCAGTGAGTTCCGGGACAGGGTTTCGTATGGCTACACCTTC. The rearrangement links TRBV2 to TRBJ1-2; 9 bases are a match to TRBD1. V lost 3 bases, J lost 5 bases, and 10 bases stayed unmatched. CDR1 SNHLY and CDR2 FYNNEI come from the germline V gene. CDR3 length equals 16 residues. The variable domain in full, completed from reference TRBV2 and TRBJ1-2, reads EPEVTQTPSHQVTQMGQEVILRCVPISNHLYFYWYRQILGQKVEFLVSFYNNEISEKSEIFDDQFSVERPDGSNFTLKIRSTKLEDSAMYFCASSEFRDRVSYGYTFGSGTRLTVV.

The chain recombines TRBV30 with TRBJ1-1, with D possibly being TRBD1 (5 bases). There are 15 residues in the CDR3. V was cut by 0 bases and J by 4 bases, with 15 bases left in between. Germline V lookup: CDR1 GTSNPN, CDR2 SVGIG (reference sequence). The CDR3 region is CAWSVPGVRGTEAFF. CDR3 DNA: TGTGCCTGGAGTGTACCGGGAGTTAGGGGCACTGAAGCTTTCTTT.

The chain recombines TRBV7-6 with TRBJ1-1, with D possibly being TRBD1 (6 bases). The length of the CDR3 is 13 residues. Germline V gives CDR1 SGHVS, CDR2 FNYEAQ. Trimming took off 6 bases at V and 4 bases at J, with 12 bases between the two ends. CDR3 amino acids: CASSVAGATEAFF. The DNA of the CDR3 is TGTGCCAGCAGTGTGGCGGGGGCCACTGAAGCTTTCTTT. Looking up the rest from reference TRBV7-6 and TRBJ1-1 gives the full variable domain: GAGVSQSPRYKVTKRGQDVALRCDPISGHVSLYWYRQALGQGPEFLTYFNYEAQQDKSGLPNDRFSAERPEGSISTLTIQRTEQRDSAMYRCASSVAGATEAFFGQGTRLTVV.

The V gene is TRBV2, the J gene TRBJ2-5, with 7 bases matching TRBD1. V shed 4 bases, J shed 5 bases, and the junction held 10 bases outside the gene matches. This CDR3 comprises 15 residues. Germline V lookup: CDR1 SNHLY, CDR2 FYNNEI. The CDR3 sequence: CASSAQDRPSETQYF. The CDR3 DNA follows: TGTGCCAGCAGTGCACAGGACAGGCCCTCCGAGACCCAGTACTTC.

The V call is TRBV18, the J call TRBJ1-3; a possible D gene is TRBD1 (6 bases). The length of the CDR3 is 15 residues. In germline, CDR1 is KGHSH, CDR2 LQKENI. V lost 3 bases, J lost 5 bases, and 14 bases lay in between. The CDR3, as DNA: TGTGCCAGCTCACCGATACCGGGACAAAGAAACACCATATATTTT. Translation: CASSPIPGQRNTIYF.

The chain links TRBV10-3 to TRBJ2-7; 9 bases line up with TRBD2. This CDR3 has 15 residues. CDR1 and CDR2 from the germline V gene are ENHRY and SYGVKD. With 6 bases clipped from V and 4 bases from J, the junction kept 10 bases outside the gene matches. The CDR3, as DNA: TGTGCCATCAGGACTAGCGGAAGAGGAATGTACGAGCAGTACTTC. Translated, it gives CAIRTSGRGMYEQYF.